This T cell receptor (beta chain) was captured in a study of T cell repertoires in cytomegalovirus infection. MiXCR was run by TCRdb on the reads, yielding one entry per CDR3 protein. The sample lists 150,000 to 200,000 distinct CDR3 sequences, approximately 19% occurring once. This clonotype was observed a few times. Its target is unknown. Study-wide findings and caveats: HLA-C-restricted, CMV-specific TCR beta clonotypes were dominant ex vivo. Pooled public TCR beta family frequency picked out CMV carriers with the relevant HLA.

The germline CDR1 and CDR2 sequences are MNHEY and SVGEGT. The V end was cut by 9 bases, the J end by 3 bases, with 17 bases between. The CDR3 consists of 14 residues. The TCR comes from a human donor in good health (CMV status not recorded). Some clones in this sample may be carry-over from other donors' samples. J is TRBJ1-2 and V is TRBV6-2 or TRBV6-3; TRBD1 might be the D (5 bases). The material sequenced was PBMCs. The CDR3 loop is CARFYPGPDYGYTF. The CDR3 nucleotides read TGTGCCAGGTTTTATCCGGGGCCTGACTATGGCTACACCTTC.